The 11 T cell receptor beta chains below were found in one sample sequenced in a study of post-analysis software for immune sequencing data. Prepared libraries of TCR beta cDNA carried unique molecular identifiers. TCRdb reprocessed the PCR reads via MiXCR and lists one record per CDR3 protein. This sample carries about 160,000 distinct CDR3 sequences, roughly 34% of them seen once, and the ten largest clones take under 30%. The material sequenced was blood, taken after autologous hematopoietic stem cell transplantation. The source of these receptors is a girl aged 10 to 17 with multiple sclerosis.

The rearrangement joins TRBV7-2 to TRBJ2-4; D not resolved. Trimming shortened V by 4 bases and J by 1 base, and 8 bases separated the two germline ends. The CDR3 contains 14 residues. Germline V gives CDR1 SGHTA, CDR2 FQGNSA. The CDR3 DNA sequence: TGTGCCAGCAGCTCAGTTTTCGCCAAAAACATTCAGTACTTC. Its translation is CASSSVFAKNIQYF.

The gene calls are TRBV7-6 and TRBJ2-5, with D possibly matching TRBD2 (5 bases). Germline CDR1 reads SGHVS; CDR2 reads FNYEAQ. The CDR3 covers 15 residues. V was clipped by 3 bases and J by 5 bases, with 16 bases between them. In nucleotides, the CDR3 is TGTGCCAGCAGCTTTACCGGGCCCGGGGTGGAGACCCAGTACTTC. Translating it yields CASSFTGPGVETQYF.

The chain employs TRBV28 and TRBJ2-7, with 12 nucleotides matching TRBD2. CDR3 size: 13 residues. Per the germline V gene, CDR1 is MDHEN and CDR2 is SYDVKM. The V and J ends lost 8 bases and 5 bases, in that order; junction bases with no gene match: 4. CDR3 bases: TGTGCCAGCCGACTAGCGGGAGTCGACGAGCAGTACTTC. Protein sequence: CASRLAGVDEQYF.

This chain joins TRBV20-1 and TRBJ2-5; D might be TRBD2 (5 bases). Germline CDR1 DFQATT, CDR2 SNEGSKA (reference sequence). The CDR3 is 15 residues long. The V gene lost 6 bases and the J gene lost 11 bases, with 28 bases spanning the gap. Written as DNA, the CDR3 is TGCAGTGCCTTTGAGTACCGGGCCCTTCGGGATGAGCAGTACTTC. It specifies CSAFEYRALRDEQYF.

Many counts were recorded for this clonotype. The chain couples TRBV6-5 to TRBJ2-5; TRBD2 matches 7 bases. Germline CDR1 MNHEY, CDR2 SVGAGI. Trimming at V came to 6 bases and at J to 10 bases, leaving 5 bases not matched to a gene. The CDR3 runs to 11 residues. In nucleotides, the CDR3 is TGTGCCAGCAGCCTTAGCGGGCACCAGTACTTC. Its translation is CASSLSGHQYF.

V usage is TRBV5-1 and J usage is TRBJ2-1, with TRBD2 identical over 13 bases. The CDR3 is 18 residues long. Germline V lookup: CDR1 SGHRS, CDR2 YFSETQ. Unmatched junction bases numbered 10, after V lost 1 base and J lost 6 bases. In nucleotides, the CDR3 is TGCGCCAGCAGCTTGACAACCAAACTAGCGGGGGGGCTCAATGAGCAGTTCTTC. It encodes CASSLTTKLAGGLNEQFF.

V usage is TRBV7-8 and J usage is TRBJ2-7, with 14 nucleotides matching TRBD2. V was pared by 5 bases and J by 2 bases, with 2 bases of the junction left unmatched. This CDR3 comprises 15 residues. Germline CDR1 and CDR2: SGHVS and FQNEAQ. The CDR3 loop reads CASSRLAGGPYEQYF. CDR3 DNA: TGTGCCAGCAGCCGACTAGCGGGAGGGCCCTACGAGCAGTACTTC.

This clonotype was picked up many times. The rearrangement joins TRBV29-1 to TRBJ2-5; the match to TRBD1 covers 7 bases. Germline-derived CDR1 and CDR2 are SQVTM and ANQGSEA. V dropped 3 bases and J dropped 1; count of bases not matched to a gene: 5. This CDR3 is built from 14 residues. The CDR3, as DNA: TGCAGCGTTGATCAGGACAGGAGCCAAGAGACCCAGTACTTC. This translates into CSVDQDRSQETQYF.

This clonotype was recorded at least ten times. The rearrangement uses TRBV28 and TRBJ2-7; 10 bases are shared with TRBD2. Per germline, CDR1 MDHEN and CDR2 SYDVKM. J was trimmed by 3 bases and V by 6 bases; bases with no gene match: 17. The length of the CDR3 is 18 residues. CDR3 amino acids: CASRYSGRSFQMDYEQYF. The CDR3 DNA reads as TGTGCCAGCAGATATAGCGGGAGGAGTTTTCAAATGGACTACGAGCAGTACTTC.

There are a few counts of this clonotype. V is TRBV11-3 and J is TRBJ2-1; D is undetermined. V shed 4 bases and J shed 5 bases, with 12 bases lying between them. The CDR3 runs to 14 residues. In germline, CDR1 is SGHNT, CDR2 YENEEA. The CDR3 DNA follows: TGTGCCAGCAGCTCCGCCCTCATCGACAATGAGCAGTTCTTC. As protein: CASSSALIDNEQFF.

The V and J genes are TRBV28 and TRBJ2-7; the match to TRBD1 covers 10 bases. Germline V gene data show CDR1 as MDHEN and CDR2 as SYDVKM. V gave up 5 bases and J gave up 3 bases; unmatched junction bases: 7. This CDR3 region has 15 residues. The CDR3 coding sequence is TGTGCCAGCAGTCGTGAGGGGACAGGGGTCTACGAGCAGTACTTC. Its translation is CASSREGTGVYEQYF.